The entry that follows covers one T cell receptor (beta chain) sequence. The antigen is undetermined. Germline V gene lookup returns CDR1 SNHLY and CDR2 FYNNEI. CDR3 length: 14 residues. V was trimmed by 9 bases and J by 5 bases, leaving 16 bases between them. The data were produced by immunoSEQ multiplex PCR, yet TCRdb's version contains in-frame clones alone and is incomplete. The table shows 40,000 or so clones, with under 80% occurring only once. This sample was included in a study of vaccination effects on CD4 cells after COVID-19. In the study overall: Each participant received a vaccine that was either BNT162b2 or mRNA-1273, given as two doses. The study, taken as a whole, reports: Few convalescent patients, and no early post-infection timepoints, were available to the study.

Sequencing was preceded by expansion of antigen-specific CD4+ T cells with viral peptide pools in the ViraFEST assay. An approximately ten-day culture period preceded the isolation of CD4+ T cells. This individual tested PCR-positive for SARS-CoV-2 infection between March and December 2020. Every well housed two million PBMC, which grew in culture alongside around 9.9 IU/ml IL-2 and roughly 9.8 ug/ml peptides. It was on days 3 and 7 that half the medium was replaced with IL-2 medium. The rearrangement joins TRBV2 to TRBJ2-2; D possibly corresponds to TRBD1 (6 bases). This material consisted of CD4+ T cells from PBMCs cultured with a peptide pool, taken before COVID-19 vaccination. The clonotype originates from a human donor who had a prior SARS-CoV-2 infection. CDR3 region: CARARGIGTGELFF. In nucleotides, the CDR3 is TGTGCCAGGGCGAGGGGGATTGGGACCGGGGAGCTGTTTTTT.